This is a list of T cell receptor beta chains from one sample in a study of cytomegalovirus exposure and HLA in healthy donors. Assay used: immunoSEQ multiplex PCR; TCRdb lists only in-frame clones, some missing. The sample lists some 150,000 clones, 71% seen once, with 2.8% in the top ten. The sequenced sample consisted of PBMCs. The source of these receptors is a woman in her 30s in good health and CMV-seronegative. Both conserved end residues are trimmed from each CDR3. Each record gives: J gene, CDR3 length, V gene, CDR3 protein.

j_gene: TRBJ2-7
len: 12
v_gene: TRBV6-5
CDR3aa: ASSYYRGRDEQY

j_gene: TRBJ1-2
len: 12
v_gene: TRBV5-1
CDR3aa: ASSPGGTIYGYT

j_gene: TRBJ1-1
len: 11
v_gene: TRBV11-2
CDR3aa: ASSWIGGTEAF

j_gene: TRBJ2-2
len: 14
v_gene: TRBV6-6
CDR3aa: ASSPLDSANTGELF

j_gene: NA
len: 10
v_gene: TRBV2
CDR3aa: ASSASPYEQY

j_gene: TRBJ2-1
len: 12
v_gene: TRBV7-9
CDR3aa: ASSRGGLSNEQF

j_gene: TRBJ2-4
len: 14
v_gene: TRBV4-3
CDR3aa: ASSQDEGGRRNIQY

j_gene: TRBJ2-2
len: 14
v_gene: TRBV28
CDR3aa: ASSVRGRTNTGELF

j_gene: TRBJ1-4
len: 14
v_gene: TRBV7-2
CDR3aa: ASSAYGTGPNEKLF

j_gene: TRBJ2-7
len: 12
v_gene: TRBV2
CDR3aa: ASKRVDFSYEQY

j_gene: TRBJ1-2
len: 13
v_gene: TRBV5-1
CDR3aa: ASSLASDRGSGYT

j_gene: TRBJ2-2
len: 9
v_gene: TRBV4-1
CDR3aa: ASSQGGGLF

j_gene: TRBJ1-1
len: 10
v_gene: TRBV7-9
CDR3aa: ASSLVQGEAF

j_gene: TRBJ2-7
len: 14
v_gene: TRBV28
CDR3aa: ASSWTPGQTSYEQY

j_gene: TRBJ1-3
len: 9
v_gene: TRBV2
CDR3aa: ASGVGNTIY

j_gene: TRBJ1-4
len: 12
v_gene: TRBV19
CDR3aa: ASSIWELNEKLF

j_gene: TRBJ1-5
len: 14
v_gene: TRBV7-9
CDR3aa: ASSLTTGFNNQPQH

j_gene: TRBJ1-1
len: 14
v_gene: TRBV4-1
CDR3aa: ASSQSTGLLNTEAF

j_gene: TRBJ1-1
len: 16
v_gene: TRBV28
CDR3aa: ASSFLGRGEGMNTEAF

j_gene: TRBJ2-1
len: 15
v_gene: TRBV9
CDR3aa: ASSVGIAASSYNEQF

j_gene: TRBJ1-2
len: 10
v_gene: TRBV2
CDR3aa: ASMGAAVGYT

j_gene: TRBJ1-2
len: 13
v_gene: TRBV30
CDR3aa: AWTAGGAGNYGYT

j_gene: TRBJ1-4
len: 11
v_gene: TRBV2
CDR3aa: ASLGTRQEKLF

j_gene: TRBJ2-5
len: 12
v_gene: TRBV29-1
CDR3aa: SVYIPGQQETQY

j_gene: TRBJ1-2
len: 14
v_gene: TRBV30
CDR3aa: AWSVPGRAGGYGYT

j_gene: TRBJ1-5
len: 14
v_gene: TRBV7-2
CDR3aa: ASSLGSRNSNQPQH

j_gene: TRBJ2-5
len: 12
v_gene: TRBV15
CDR3aa: ATSRVQGPETQY

j_gene: TRBJ2-5
len: 11
v_gene: TRBV30
CDR3aa: AWSRGTQETQY

j_gene: TRBJ1-5
len: 14
v_gene: TRBV7-8
CDR3aa: ASSHRQGVGNQPQH

j_gene: TRBJ2-3
len: 11
v_gene: TRBV6-4
CDR3aa: ASSDESRDTQY

j_gene: TRBJ1-5
len: 13
v_gene: TRBV28
CDR3aa: ASNSGTDDSQPQH

j_gene: TRBJ2-5
len: 13
v_gene: TRBV7-3
CDR3aa: ASSLTGQGLETQY

j_gene: TRBJ2-2
len: 13
v_gene: TRBV4-1
CDR3aa: ASSQPGLNTGELF

j_gene: TRBJ2-3
len: 14
v_gene: TRBV9
CDR3aa: ASSVSAGGWTSTQY

j_gene: TRBJ1-1
len: 12
v_gene: TRBV5-1
CDR3aa: ASSLGTGATEAF

j_gene: TRBJ2-7
len: 12
v_gene: TRBV30
CDR3aa: ACLSGSRAYEQY